This T cell receptor beta chain was captured by sequencing in a study of blood T cell repertoires in COVID-19. The length of the CDR3 is 15 residues. The V gene's germline CDR1 is SQVTM and CDR2 ANQGSEA. The trim removed 0 bases at V and 9 bases at J, leaving 11 bases unmatched. Sequencing used immunoSEQ multiplex PCR; TCRdb keeps in-frame clones, though not all of them. Here the sample spans approximately 110,000 clones, 92% being singletons. Enrolment of Seattle patients took place during active infection, and they were followed longitudinally. Sequences were obtained from peripheral blood. The V and J genes are TRBV29-1 and TRBJ2-1; 7 bases fit TRBD2. The TCR sequence derives from a man aged 50 to 60 with COVID-19, enrolled during active disease. In DNA, the CDR3 is TGCAGCGTTGAAGATTGGAAGCGGGAAAGGGGTGAGCAGTTCTTC. Amino acid sequence: CSVEDWKRERGEQFF.